A selection of T cell receptor beta chains follows, all from one sample in a study of T-cell reconstitution after alpha-beta-depleted transplantation in children. Each CDR3 protein is one row after TCRdb ran MiXCR on the PCR reads. The table includes 300,000 to 400,000 distinct CDR3 sequences, approximately 23% detected once. The sample was PBMCs, mostly from graft donor cells, taken 180 days after TCRalphabeta/CD19-depleted stem cell transplant. The origin of the receptors is a male patient younger than 18 who had a stem cell transplant for acute lymphoblastic leukemia, so the T cells may come from the graft donor. Each CDR3 is given with its conserved first and last residue. D genes are given only for firm matches. Some rows mark clone size as missing; the rest say once, few, many or name a class of expanded clone.

j_call: TRBJ2-7; v_call: TRBV12-3/TRBV12-4; clone_size: few; d_call: TRBD2; cdr3_aa: CASTFLAGGPYEQYF; cdr3_nt: TGTGCCAGCACCTTCCTAGCGGGTGGACCCTACGAGCAGTACTTC
j_call: TRBJ2-2; v_call: TRBV14; clone_size: few; d_call: TRBD1; cdr3_aa: CASSQSTGEIGELFF; cdr3_nt: TGTGCCAGCAGCCAATCGACAGGGGAGATCGGGGAGCTGTTTTTT
j_call: TRBJ2-7; v_call: TRBV9; clone_size: few; d_call: TRBD1; cdr3_aa: CASSVAGTGRIEQYF; cdr3_nt: TGTGCCAGCAGCGTTGCCGGGACAGGGCGGATCGAGCAGTACTTC
j_call: TRBJ2-7; v_call: TRBV7-9; clone_size: NA; d_call: NA; cdr3_aa: CASSPPGAWSYEQYF; cdr3_nt: TGTGCCAGCAGCCCCCCGGGGGCTTGGTCCTACGAGCAGTACTTC
j_call: TRBJ2-3; v_call: TRBV7-2; clone_size: NA; d_call: TRBD2; cdr3_aa: CASSLGRTSGYTDTQYF; cdr3_nt: TGTGCCAGCAGCTTGGGGAGGACTAGCGGTTACACAGATACGCAGTATTTT
j_call: TRBJ2-7; v_call: TRBV5-1; clone_size: many; d_call: TRBD1; cdr3_aa: CASSFGQASYEQYF; cdr3_nt: TGCGCCAGCAGCTTCGGACAGGCCTCCTACGAGCAGTACTTC
j_call: TRBJ2-2; v_call: TRBV6-5; clone_size: NA; d_call: TRBD2; cdr3_aa: CASSYAPLGGRAVTGELFF; cdr3_nt: TGTGCCAGCAGTTACGCGCCGCTAGGCGGGAGGGCCGTCACCGGGGAGCTGTTTTTT
j_call: TRBJ2-3; v_call: TRBV4-1; clone_size: few; d_call: NA; cdr3_aa: CASTWTHTSTDTQYF; cdr3_nt: TGCGCCAGCACCTGGACTCACACTTCCACAGATACGCAGTATTTT
j_call: TRBJ2-2; v_call: TRBV7-9; clone_size: few; d_call: NA; cdr3_aa: CASSLGVSDTGELFF; cdr3_nt: TGTGCCAGCAGCTTAGGGGTTTCGGACACCGGGGAGCTGTTTTTT
j_call: TRBJ2-7; v_call: TRBV29-1; clone_size: few; d_call: NA; cdr3_aa: CSVEGVGIPYEQYF; cdr3_nt: TGCAGCGTTGAGGGAGTGGGGATCCCCTACGAGCAGTACTTC
j_call: TRBJ1-3; v_call: TRBV4-1; clone_size: few; d_call: NA; cdr3_aa: CASSQDRRSLGNTIYF; cdr3_nt: TGCGCCAGCAGCCAAGATCGGAGGTCTCTAGGAAACACCATATATTTT
j_call: TRBJ2-1; v_call: TRBV9; clone_size: NA; d_call: TRBD2; cdr3_aa: CASSVGTSGRSEQFF; cdr3_nt: TGTGCCAGCAGCGTAGGGACTAGCGGGAGATCTGAGCAGTTCTTC
j_call: TRBJ2-6; v_call: TRBV11-2; clone_size: NA; d_call: NA; cdr3_aa: CASSAVKGQGANVLTF; cdr3_nt: TGTGCCAGCAGCGCCGTGAAGGGGCAAGGGGCCAACGTCCTGACTTTC
j_call: TRBJ2-7; v_call: TRBV4-1; clone_size: few; d_call: TRBD2; cdr3_aa: CASSQEFLLAVSYEQYF; cdr3_nt: TGCGCCAGCAGCCAAGAATTTCTACTAGCGGTCTCCTACGAGCAGTACTTC
j_call: TRBJ2-3; v_call: TRBV7-9; clone_size: NA; d_call: TRBD2; cdr3_aa: CASSSPVAGAGTDTQYF; cdr3_nt: TGTGCCAGCAGCAGCCCCGTAGCGGGAGCGGGAACAGATACGCAGTATTTT
j_call: TRBJ2-7; v_call: TRBV12-3/TRBV12-4; clone_size: many; d_call: TRBD1; cdr3_aa: CASSLTGPSYEQYF; cdr3_nt: TGTGCCAGCAGCCTGACAGGGCCCTCCTACGAGCAGTACTTC
j_call: TRBJ2-7; v_call: TRBV3-1; clone_size: NA; d_call: NA; cdr3_aa: CASSRRGNYEQYF; cdr3_nt: TGTGCCAGCAGCAGGCGGGGTAACTACGAGCAGTACTTC
j_call: TRBJ2-1; v_call: TRBV6-2/TRBV6-3; clone_size: few; d_call: NA; cdr3_aa: CASSPTGGLSYNEQFF; cdr3_nt: TGTGCCAGCAGTCCCACCGGGGGCCTCTCCTACAATGAGCAGTTCTTC
j_call: TRBJ2-1; v_call: TRBV7-9; clone_size: NA; d_call: NA; cdr3_aa: CASSLAAGDEQFF; cdr3_nt: TGTGCCAGCAGCTTAGCCGCGGGCGATGAGCAGTTCTTC
j_call: TRBJ2-5; v_call: TRBV20-1; clone_size: few; d_call: NA; cdr3_aa: CSAREGPASYETQYF; cdr3_nt: TGCAGTGCTAGAGAGGGCCCAGCTTCATACGAGACCCAGTACTTC
j_call: TRBJ2-1; v_call: TRBV20-1; clone_size: NA; d_call: NA; cdr3_aa: CSARDLGVEQFF; cdr3_nt: TGCAGTGCTAGAGACCTCGGGGTTGAGCAGTTCTTC
j_call: TRBJ2-1; v_call: TRBV27; clone_size: NA; d_call: TRBD2; cdr3_aa: CASSSGTSGRDEQFF; cdr3_nt: TGTGCCAGCAGTTCAGGGACTAGCGGGAGGGATGAGCAGTTCTTC
j_call: TRBJ1-4; v_call: TRBV12-3/TRBV12-4; clone_size: few; d_call: TRBD1; cdr3_aa: CASSLRDRGEKLFF; cdr3_nt: TGTGCCAGCAGTCTCCGGGACAGGGGCGAAAAACTGTTTTTT
j_call: TRBJ1-1; v_call: TRBV2; clone_size: NA; d_call: TRBD1; cdr3_aa: CASKADRVGEAFF; cdr3_nt: TGTGCCAGCAAAGCCGACAGGGTCGGTGAAGCTTTCTTT
j_call: TRBJ1-5; v_call: TRBV5-1; clone_size: few; d_call: NA; cdr3_aa: CASSRNGGNQPQHF; cdr3_nt: TGCGCCAGCAGCCGGAATGGGGGTAATCAGCCCCAGCATTTT
j_call: TRBJ2-1; v_call: TRBV4-2; clone_size: few; d_call: NA; cdr3_aa: CASSQITAAYNEQFF; cdr3_nt: TGTGCCAGCAGCCAAATAACAGCCGCCTACAATGAGCAGTTCTTC
j_call: TRBJ1-1; v_call: TRBV7-9; clone_size: NA; d_call: TRBD1; cdr3_aa: CASSFVDRGNTEAFF; cdr3_nt: TGTGCCAGCAGCTTTGTAGACAGGGGGAACACTGAAGCTTTCTTT
j_call: TRBJ1-2; v_call: TRBV20-1; clone_size: NA; d_call: TRBD1; cdr3_aa: CSARFTPRQGSNYDYTF; cdr3_nt: TGCAGTGCTAGATTTACGCCGCGACAGGGATCTAACTATGACTACACCTTC
j_call: TRBJ2-5; v_call: TRBV19; clone_size: NA; d_call: TRBD2; cdr3_aa: CASSIVSGVLRETQYF; cdr3_nt: TGTGCCAGTAGTATCGTCAGCGGGGTATTGAGAGAGACCCAGTACTTC
j_call: TRBJ2-1; v_call: TRBV7-6; clone_size: NA; d_call: NA; cdr3_aa: CASSPGLVAPYNEQFF; cdr3_nt: TGTGCCAGCAGCCCAGGTTTGGTAGCCCCCTACAATGAGCAGTTCTTC
j_call: TRBJ2-3; v_call: TRBV12-3/TRBV12-4; clone_size: few; d_call: TRBD1; cdr3_aa: CASSGTGGNTDTQYF; cdr3_nt: TGTGCCAGCAGTGGGACAGGGGGTAACACAGATACGCAGTATTTT
j_call: TRBJ2-5; v_call: TRBV4-1; clone_size: NA; d_call: NA; cdr3_aa: CASSPDPRRRETQYF; cdr3_nt: TGCGCCAGCAGCCCCGACCCTCGGCGGCGTGAGACCCAGTACTTC
j_call: TRBJ1-4; v_call: TRBV5-1; clone_size: few; d_call: TRBD1; cdr3_aa: CASSRGQGAANEKLFF; cdr3_nt: TGCGCCAGCAGCCGGGGGCAGGGGGCAGCTAATGAAAAACTGTTTTTT
j_call: TRBJ2-7; v_call: TRBV5-4; clone_size: NA; d_call: TRBD1; cdr3_aa: CASSPKDRVSYEQYF; cdr3_nt: TGTGCCAGCAGCCCTAAGGACAGGGTGTCCTACGAGCAGTACTTC
j_call: TRBJ2-3; v_call: TRBV4-2; clone_size: NA; d_call: TRBD2; cdr3_aa: CASSQTTGTSAYTDTQYF; cdr3_nt: TGTGCCAGCAGCCAAACAACCGGGACTAGCGCTTACACAGATACGCAGTATTTT
j_call: TRBJ2-2; v_call: TRBV18; clone_size: few; d_call: NA; cdr3_aa: CASSPHKYTGELFF; cdr3_nt: TGTGCCAGCTCACCACACAAATACACCGGGGAGCTGTTTTTT
j_call: TRBJ2-1; v_call: TRBV18; clone_size: NA; d_call: NA; cdr3_aa: CASSPLATELYNEQFF; cdr3_nt: TGTGCCAGCTCACCACTCGCCACGGAACTGTACAATGAGCAGTTCTTC
j_call: TRBJ2-7; v_call: TRBV20-1; clone_size: NA; d_call: TRBD1; cdr3_aa: CSARDRHGTVNYEQYF; cdr3_nt: TGCAGTGCTAGAGATCGACATGGGACAGTGAACTACGAGCAGTACTTC
j_call: TRBJ2-1; v_call: TRBV6-1; clone_size: NA; d_call: TRBD2; cdr3_aa: CASRDPGLSSYNEQFF; cdr3_nt: TGTGCCAGCAGGGACCCGGGACTAAGCTCCTACAATGAGCAGTTCTTC
j_call: TRBJ2-2; v_call: TRBV5-1; clone_size: NA; d_call: NA; cdr3_aa: CASSFSDLLPGELFF; cdr3_nt: TGCGCCAGCAGCTTCTCGGACCTCCTGCCCGGGGAGCTGTTTTTT
j_call: TRBJ2-3; v_call: TRBV20-1; clone_size: NA; d_call: TRBD2; cdr3_aa: CSATPSGRSSDTQYF; cdr3_nt: TGCAGTGCTACCCCTAGCGGGAGGTCGTCAGATACGCAGTATTTT
j_call: TRBJ2-1; v_call: TRBV27; clone_size: NA; d_call: TRBD1; cdr3_aa: CASSLVQGLRNEQFF; cdr3_nt: TGTGCCAGCAGTTTGGTACAGGGGCTTAGGAATGAGCAGTTCTTC
j_call: TRBJ2-3; v_call: TRBV12-5; clone_size: NA; d_call: NA; cdr3_aa: CASGYDATDTQYF; cdr3_nt: TGTGCTAGTGGCTACGACGCGACAGATACGCAGTATTTT
j_call: TRBJ2-7; v_call: TRBV20-1; clone_size: NA; d_call: NA; cdr3_aa: CSARDPPTGEYEQYF; cdr3_nt: TGCAGTGCTAGAGATCCCCCGACGGGAGAATACGAGCAGTACTTC
j_call: TRBJ2-2; v_call: TRBV4-1; clone_size: NA; d_call: NA; cdr3_aa: CASSQGHYRESAGELFF; cdr3_nt: TGCGCCAGCAGCCAAGGCCACTACCGGGAGAGCGCCGGGGAGCTGTTTTTT
j_call: TRBJ2-4; v_call: TRBV4-1; clone_size: few; d_call: TRBD1; cdr3_aa: CASSLRQGPITELAKNIQYF; cdr3_nt: TGCGCCAGCAGCCTTAGACAGGGCCCCATCACCGAACTAGCCAAAAACATTCAGTACTTC